This section outlines one T cell receptor beta chain sequence together with its context. At least ten counts were recorded for this clonotype. The clone's antigen remains unknown. One base away there is no much larger clone; base qualities are not given. The label giving this sample's treatment or condition can be read as: in vitro stimulation with specific CMV peptide epitopes to enrich CMV-specific T cells. These data originate in a study of T cell repertoires in cytomegalovirus infection (dated by TCRdb to 2018 to 2020). With regard to the full study: Recently identified HLA-C-restricted CMV epitopes, whose presentation resists viral immunomodulation, were targeted by peptide stimulations together with well-studied HLA-B-restricted epitopes. Donor HLA type was relevant to the analysis, as public TCR beta signatures indicated carriage of CMV infection together with the matching HLA type.

The CDR3 goes from the cysteine to the phenylalanine over 14 residues. Left in the record is the CDR3 DNA by itself, 42 bases read in frame from the first base. V gives up 1 base and J gives up 5 bases, and the segment between their germline ends measures 11 bases. The germline V gene (reference sequence) yields SEHNR for CDR1 and FQNEAQ for CDR2. The sequencing machine was an Illumina HiSeq 1500. TCRdb's own reprocessing of the public reads used fastp at Q25 and MiXCR and kept productive beta chains. Every distinct CDR3 protein forms one entry, paired with its most common genes and DNA. The sample records some 940,000 distinct CDR3 sequences, roughly 30% of which are singletons. The ten largest clones add up to around 15% of the sample. Summary of the overall study and its limitations: In both this cohort and an independent cohort of some 370 donors, the cumulative frequency of public TCR beta family members distinguished carriers of CMV infection plus the relevant HLA type. The ex vivo response was dominated by HLA-C-restricted CMV-specific TCR beta clonotypes, and the single most frequent clonotype in two of eight donors was supplied by these HLA-C-restricted clonotypes.

Sequenced material: cultured CD8+ T cells from PBMCs, taken from culture after CMV antigen stimulation. The rearranged segments are TRBV7-9 and TRBJ2-5, with the D segment identity uncertain. The origin of this receptor is a human donor in good health (CMV status not recorded). Some clones in this sample may be carry-over from other donors' samples. The DNA is as follows: TGTGCCAGCAGCTTAGAAGGTCTAGAGGAGACCCAGTACTTC. This translates into CASSLEGLEETQYF.